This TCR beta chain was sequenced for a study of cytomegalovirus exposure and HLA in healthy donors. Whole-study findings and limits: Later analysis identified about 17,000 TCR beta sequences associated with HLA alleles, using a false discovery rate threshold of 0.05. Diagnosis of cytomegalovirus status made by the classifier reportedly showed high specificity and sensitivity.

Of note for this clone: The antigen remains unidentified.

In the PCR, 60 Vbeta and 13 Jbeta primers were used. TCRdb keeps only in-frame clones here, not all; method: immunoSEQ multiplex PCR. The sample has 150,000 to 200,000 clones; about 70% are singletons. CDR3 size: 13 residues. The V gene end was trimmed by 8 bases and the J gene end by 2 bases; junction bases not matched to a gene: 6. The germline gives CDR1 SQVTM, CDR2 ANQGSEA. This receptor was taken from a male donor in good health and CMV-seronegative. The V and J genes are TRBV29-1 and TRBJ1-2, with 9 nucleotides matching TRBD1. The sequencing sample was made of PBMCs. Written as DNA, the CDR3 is TGCAGCACCGGACAGGGGTGGAACTATGGCTACACCTTC. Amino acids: CSTGQGWNYGYTF. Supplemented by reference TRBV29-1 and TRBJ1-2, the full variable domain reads SAVISQKPSRDICQRGTSLTIQCQVDSQVTMMFWYRQQPGQSLTLIATANQGSEATYESGFVIDKFPISRPNLTFSTLTVSNMSPEDSSIYLCSTGQGWNYGYTFGSGTRLTVV.